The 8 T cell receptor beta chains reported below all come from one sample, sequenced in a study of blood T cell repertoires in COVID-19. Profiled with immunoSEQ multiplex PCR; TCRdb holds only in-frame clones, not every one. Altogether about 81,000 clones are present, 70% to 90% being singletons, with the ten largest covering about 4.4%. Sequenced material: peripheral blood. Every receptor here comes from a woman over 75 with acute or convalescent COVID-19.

CDR3 sequence reads: CASSTARGTGYHEQYF. In nucleotides, the CDR3 is TGTGCCAGTAGTACCGCTCGGGGGACAGGGTATCACGAGCAGTACTTC. The V gene is TRBV19, the J gene TRBJ2-7, with 9 nucleotides matching TRBD1. The germline CDR1 and CDR2 sequences are LNHDA and SQIVND (reference sequence). The CDR3 has 16 residues. The trim removed 4 bases at V and 5 bases at J, leaving 12 bases unmatched.

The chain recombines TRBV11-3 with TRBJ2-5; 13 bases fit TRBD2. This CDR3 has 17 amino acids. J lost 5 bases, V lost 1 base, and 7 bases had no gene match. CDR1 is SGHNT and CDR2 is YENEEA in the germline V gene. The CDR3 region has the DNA TGTGCCAGCAGCTTAGGCGGACTAGCGGGGGTTAGCGAGACCCAGTACTTC. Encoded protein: CASSLGGLAGVSETQYF.

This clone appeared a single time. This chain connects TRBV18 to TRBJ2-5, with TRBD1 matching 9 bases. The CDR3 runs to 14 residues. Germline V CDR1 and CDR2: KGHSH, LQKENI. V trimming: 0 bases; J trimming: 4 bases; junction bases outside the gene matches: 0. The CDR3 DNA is TGTGCCAGCTCACCACCGGGACAGGGAGAGACCCAGTACTTC. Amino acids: CASSPPGQGETQYF.

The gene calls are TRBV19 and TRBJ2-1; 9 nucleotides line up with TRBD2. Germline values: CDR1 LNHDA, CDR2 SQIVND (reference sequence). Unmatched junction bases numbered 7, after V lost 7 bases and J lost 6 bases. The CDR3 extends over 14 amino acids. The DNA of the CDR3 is TGTGCCAGTAAGAGCGGGGGGACTACCAATGAGCAGTTCTTC. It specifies CASKSGGTTNEQFF.

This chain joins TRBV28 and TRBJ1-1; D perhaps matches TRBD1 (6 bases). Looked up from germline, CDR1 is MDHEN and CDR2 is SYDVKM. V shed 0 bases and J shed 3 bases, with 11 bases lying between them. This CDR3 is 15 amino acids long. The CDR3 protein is CASSLWTGRDTEAFF. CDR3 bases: TGTGCCAGCAGTTTATGGACAGGTAGAGACACTGAAGCTTTCTTT.

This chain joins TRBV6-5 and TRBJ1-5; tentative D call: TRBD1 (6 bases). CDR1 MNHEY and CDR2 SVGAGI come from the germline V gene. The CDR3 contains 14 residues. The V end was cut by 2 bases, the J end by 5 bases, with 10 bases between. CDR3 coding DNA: TGTGCCAGCAGTTACGGGGGCGCGGATCAGCCCCAGCATTTT. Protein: CASSYGGADQPQHF.

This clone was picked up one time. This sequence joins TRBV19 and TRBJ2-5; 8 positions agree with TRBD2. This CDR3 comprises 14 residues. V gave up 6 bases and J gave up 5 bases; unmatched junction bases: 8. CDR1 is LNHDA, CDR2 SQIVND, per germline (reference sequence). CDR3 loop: CASRAGGADETQYF. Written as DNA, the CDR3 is TGTGCCAGTAGGGCCGGGGGGGCCGACGAGACCCAGTACTTC. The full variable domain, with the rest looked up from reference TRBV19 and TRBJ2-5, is DGGITQSPKYLFRKEGQNVTLSCEQNLNHDAMYWYRQDPGQGLRLIYYSQIVNDFQKGDIAEGYSVSREKKESFPLTVTSAQKNPTAFYLCASRAGGADETQYFGPGTRLLVL.

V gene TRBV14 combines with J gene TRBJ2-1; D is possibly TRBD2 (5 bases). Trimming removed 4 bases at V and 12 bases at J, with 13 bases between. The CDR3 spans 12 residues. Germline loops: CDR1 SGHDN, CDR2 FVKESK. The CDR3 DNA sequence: TGTGCCAGCAGCCGAGGGCCGGCCCCGCAGTTCTTC. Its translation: CASSRGPAPQFF.